Listed here are 19 T cell receptor beta chains from one sample, sequenced in a study of blood T cell repertoires in COVID-19. Method: immunoSEQ multiplex PCR; TCRdb's copy keeps in-frame clones and lacks some. The table records about 94,000 clones, around 83% of them present only once. Sample: peripheral blood. The receptor set was obtained from a woman aged 55-75 years in a cohort sampled during active or convalescent COVID-19.

The chain carries TRBV7-8 and TRBJ2-1; 9 bases are a match to TRBD2. Germline CDR1 reads SGHVS; CDR2 reads FQNEAQ. V was clipped by 5 bases and J by 10 bases; unmatched bases: 9. The CDR3 sequence is 14 residues long. This CDR3 is CASSVSGGLEEQFF. The CDR3, as DNA: TGTGCCAGCAGCGTAAGCGGGGGGTTGGAAGAGCAGTTCTTC.

The rearrangement links TRBV5-8 to TRBJ2-1, with 7 positions matching TRBD2. The CDR3 runs to 14 residues. After removal of 4 bases from V and 9 bases from J, the junction contained 10 bases not matched to a gene. Germline CDR1 is SGHTS and CDR2 is YDEGEE. CDR3 amino acids: CASSLPGLNIEQFF. CDR3 sequence (DNA): TGTGCCAGCAGCCTACCGGGACTAAACATTGAGCAGTTCTTC.

The rearrangement uses TRBV10-1 and TRBJ2-1, with TRBD2 matching 10 bases. Germline trimming cut 9 bases from V and 5 bases from J; bases unmatched to any gene: 16. The CDR3 consists of 17 residues. Germline V gene sequence: CDR1 WNHNN, CDR2 SYGVQD (reference sequence). The CDR3 DNA is TGCGCCAGTACACCGATACTTCTAGCGGGAGTCAACAATGAGCAGTTCTTC. This codes for CASTPILLAGVNNEQFF.

In this sample, this clone turned up a few times. V usage is TRBV5-6 and J usage is TRBJ2-7; D is undetermined. Trimming stripped 0 bases from V and 6 bases from J, with 10 bases between. The length of the CDR3 is 13 residues. The germline V gene encodes CDR1 SGHDT and CDR2 YYEEEE. The CDR3, as DNA: TGTGCCAGCAGCTTGGAACTTATGAGCGAGCAGTACTTC. This translates into CASSLELMSEQYF.

There are a few counts of this clone. The V gene is TRBV3-1 (or the pseudogene TRBV3-2), the J gene TRBJ1-2; D uncertain. The CDR3 has 13 amino acids. CDR1 is LGHDT and CDR2 is YNNKEL in the germline V gene (reference sequence). The germline V and J ends were trimmed by 1 base and 5 bases, with 8 bases remaining between them. This CDR3 reads CASSQGVVYGYTF. For the CDR3, the DNA is TGTGCCAGCAGCCAAGGAGTGGTGTATGGCTACACCTTC.

The V and J genes are TRBV7-3 and TRBJ2-3; possibly TRBD2 for D (5 bases). The CDR3 is 15 residues long. From germline, CDR1 is SGHTA and CDR2 FQGTGA. The V and J ends lost 5 bases and 6 bases respectively, with 18 bases between them. The CDR3 DNA reads as TGTGCCAGCAGCCTCAAAGTCGGGGTTCTGGATACGCAGTATTTT. It yields the protein CASSLKVGVLDTQYF.

This sequence joins TRBV5-6 and TRBJ1-4; D gene unclear. The germline gives CDR1 SGHDT, CDR2 YYEEEE. CDR3 length equals 16 residues. The ends were cut back, 1 base at V and 7 bases at J, with 17 bases in the middle. CDR3 in DNA: TGTGCCAGCAGCTTGTGGTGGGTGCGCGGAGGTGAAAAACTGTTTTTT. Translating it yields CASSLWWVRGGEKLFF.

The J gene is TRBJ1-1, the V gene TRBV7-3; no reliable D call. The germline gives CDR1 SGHTA, CDR2 FQGTGA. The CDR3 has 15 residues. The V and J ends lost 5 bases and 4 bases respectively, with 17 bases between them. Here the CDR3 reads CASSPLEGIGTEAFF. The CDR3 bases are TGTGCCAGCAGCCCCTTGGAGGGTATCGGCACTGAAGCTTTCTTT.

The V and J genes are TRBV6-6 and TRBJ2-5, with a tentative D call TRBD1 (6 bases). Germline V gives CDR1 MNHNY, CDR2 SVGAGI (reference sequence). The CDR3 length is 14 residues. Between the trimmed V and J ends, which lost 5 bases and 2 bases, there was a span of 12 bases. CDR3 in amino acids: CASSPTTGQETQYF. CDR3 nucleotides: TGTGCCAGCAGTCCAACTACAGGGCAAGAGACCCAGTACTTC.

The CDR3 nucleotides are TGTGCCAGCGGCCAGACAGGGGCAAGTCAGCCCCAGCATTTT. It codes for CASGQTGASQPQHF. V gene TRBV25-1 combines with J gene TRBJ1-5; 8 bases match TRBD1. Germline V lookup: CDR1 MGHDK, CDR2 SYGVNS. V was clipped by 8 bases and J by 6 bases; unmatched bases: 9. This CDR3 is 14 amino acids long.

This chain connects TRBV19 to TRBJ1-1, with D perhaps matching TRBD1 (5 bases). Trimming stripped 9 bases from V and 6 bases from J, with 20 bases between. Germline loops: CDR1 LNHDA, CDR2 SQIVND (reference sequence). This CDR3 comprises 14 residues. The chain's CDR3 is CASSGGGLGAEAFF. The CDR3 DNA reads TGTGCCAGCTCCGGGGGAGGATTAGGGGCTGAAGCTTTCTTT.

This clone was observed once. The chain combines TRBV30 with TRBJ1-1, with a possible D match to TRBD1 (5 bases). The CDR3 extends over 12 amino acids. V was pared by 5 bases and J by 7 bases, with 14 bases between. Germline CDR1 reads GTSNPN; CDR2 reads SVGIG (reference sequence). Written as DNA, the CDR3 is TGTGCCTGGGTCCCCACAGGTAGTGAAGCTTTCTTT. Protein product: CAWVPTGSEAFF.

This sequence joins TRBV3-1 (or the pseudogene TRBV3-2) and TRBJ1-2, with 7 bases identical to TRBD1. The ends lost 7 bases at V and 6 bases at J; junction bases unmatched: 8. CDR3 length: 13 amino acids. Germline assignment: CDR1 LGHDT and CDR2 YNNKEL (reference sequence). The CDR3 spells CASNRQGTDGYTF. CDR3 DNA sequence: TGTGCCAGCAACCGCCAAGGGACAGATGGCTACACCTTC.

The J gene is TRBJ1-6, the V gene TRBV11-2; 9 bases are a match to TRBD1. Germline lookup yields CDR1 SGHAT and CDR2 FQNNGV. V gave up 5 bases and J gave up 9 bases; unmatched junction bases: 8. This CDR3 region has 15 residues. The CDR3 protein is CASSITGGASSPLHF. Here the CDR3 DNA reads TGTGCCAGCAGCATCACAGGGGGCGCGAGTTCACCCCTCCACTTT.

V gene TRBV7-2 combines with J gene TRBJ1-6; a possible D gene is TRBD1 (5 bases). Trimming took 3 bases from V and 7 from J, leaving 7 bases between them. This CDR3 has 13 amino acids. The germline V gene encodes CDR1 SGHTA and CDR2 FQGNSA. CDR3 DNA sequence: TGTGCCAGCAGCTTGTCAGGGAATTCACCCCTCCACTTT. Its protein product is CASSLSGNSPLHF.

The chain uses TRBV18 and TRBJ2-3; D unclear. The CDR3 consists of 13 residues. Germline V gene lookup returns CDR1 KGHSH and CDR2 LQKENI. V was pared by 3 bases and J by 5 bases, with 9 bases between. CDR3 protein: CASSPYVVDTQYF. CDR3 bases: TGTGCCAGCTCACCGTATGTCGTAGATACGCAGTATTTT.

The chain couples TRBV2 to TRBJ1-2, with a weak D call TRBD1 (5 bases). The CDR3 has 15 amino acids. V was cut by 7 bases and J by 7 bases, with 22 bases left in between. The germline V gene has CDR1 SNHLY and CDR2 FYNNEI. CDR3 region: CASKVGGNYGAGYTF. The CDR3 DNA sequence: TGTGCCAGCAAGGTTGGGGGGAACTACGGGGCTGGCTACACCTTC.

The chain employs TRBV19 and TRBJ1-1, with D possibly being TRBD1 (6 bases). Per the germline V gene, CDR1 is LNHDA and CDR2 is SQIVND (reference sequence). This CDR3 is 19 amino acids long. V was shortened by 5 bases and J by 8 bases, with 33 bases between the two germline ends. CDR3 sequence: CASSQPLGGPGGGSQEAFF. The DNA of the CDR3 is TGTGCCAGTAGTCAGCCGCTTGGGGGTCCGGGGGGCGGCTCGCAGGAAGCTTTCTTT.

V is TRBV7-2 and J is TRBJ2-5; 8 nucleotides agree with TRBD2. CDR1 SGHTA and CDR2 FQGNSA come from the germline V gene. The CDR3 sequence is 16 residues long. V shed 1 base, J shed 3 bases, and the junction held 7 bases outside the gene matches. The DNA of the CDR3 is TGTGCCAGCAGCTTAGGGCTACTAGCGGTGAAAGAGACCCAGTACTTC. It translates to CASSLGLLAVKETQYF. Drawing the rest from reference TRBV7-2 and TRBJ2-5, the complete variable domain is GAGVSQSPSNKVTEKGKDVELRCDPISGHTALYWYRQSLGQGLEFLIYFQGNSAPDKSGLPSDRFSAERTGGSVSTLTIQRTQQEDSAVYLCASSLGLLAVKETQYFGPGTRLLVL.